This T cell receptor beta chain emerged from a study of cytomegalovirus exposure and HLA in healthy donors (dated by TCRdb to 2016 to 2017). Looking at the study overall: According to a later analysis, one platform produced both the approximately 110 validation repertoires and the 620 or so repertoires of the first cohort. To predict cytomegalovirus infection status, the study combined high-throughput TCR immunosequencing, statistical association of individual TCRs with disease status, and machine learning. The study was designed to test whether signatures of past pathogen exposure could be identified by cataloging public T cell receptors. A separate validation cohort of roughly 110 different subjects was used in addition to the 666-subject first cohort. The full study reports these points: Most TCR sequences were observed very rarely across donors, whereas some public TCRs were present in many individuals. Three of the identified cytomegalovirus-associated TCR beta chains were confirmed in vitro to be specific for cytomegalovirus antigens. The validation cohort had no HLA typing available for a later analysis, so co-occurrence within that cohort was assessed over all 120 or so repertoires. Subsequent analysis determined that TCRs grouped into clusters in the first cohort also showed a tendency toward co-occurrence across the 130 or so validation repertoires, and approximately 94% of cluster scores exceeded 0. In both the original and validation cohorts, the classifier was reported to diagnose cytomegalovirus status with high specificity and sensitivity. It was suggested by the authors that the approach could potentially be generalized to other disease states and immunological phenotypes. The study listed 150 to 200 TCR beta chains as associated with cytomegalovirus.

CDR1 is given as SGHTA and CDR2 as FQGNSA, both from the germline V gene. Relative to germline, V is 1 base shorter and J is 1 base shorter, with 7 bases between their ends. The CDR3, from cysteine to phenylalanine, totals 15 residues. Only the CDR3 region is kept as DNA, spanning 45 bases read in frame from base 1. The donors belonged to the validation cohort of around 120 subjects, which was separate from the roughly 670-subject first cohort. The library was produced with the immunoSEQ multiplex PCR assay. In the source study's methods: To diagnose cytomegalovirus status from the catalog of TCR beta chain sequences, a statistical classification framework was built. The source is immuneACCESS, and TCRdb retained only in-frame sequences with V and J called. Part of the clones is not carried over; for the studies checked, unresolved V genes explain less than half of this, and the remainder is unexplained. V and J calls and clone size are as listed in that table; D and trimming were resolved from the DNA. The sample profile shows about 330,000 clones; 86% of them were found once. Over 0.8% of the sample comes from the top ten.

On this clone itself: The clone's antigen remains unknown. No quality values exist for individual bases; no much larger clone is one base distant.

The source of this sequence is a woman younger than 35 in good health and CMV-seronegative. Sequenced sample: PBMCs. The sequence is built from TRBV7-2 and TRBJ2-2, with the D gene call left open. The CDR3 loop reads CASSLVGRNTGELFF. The DNA reads TGTGCCAGCAGCTTAGTGGGCAGGAACACCGGGGAGCTGTTTTTT.